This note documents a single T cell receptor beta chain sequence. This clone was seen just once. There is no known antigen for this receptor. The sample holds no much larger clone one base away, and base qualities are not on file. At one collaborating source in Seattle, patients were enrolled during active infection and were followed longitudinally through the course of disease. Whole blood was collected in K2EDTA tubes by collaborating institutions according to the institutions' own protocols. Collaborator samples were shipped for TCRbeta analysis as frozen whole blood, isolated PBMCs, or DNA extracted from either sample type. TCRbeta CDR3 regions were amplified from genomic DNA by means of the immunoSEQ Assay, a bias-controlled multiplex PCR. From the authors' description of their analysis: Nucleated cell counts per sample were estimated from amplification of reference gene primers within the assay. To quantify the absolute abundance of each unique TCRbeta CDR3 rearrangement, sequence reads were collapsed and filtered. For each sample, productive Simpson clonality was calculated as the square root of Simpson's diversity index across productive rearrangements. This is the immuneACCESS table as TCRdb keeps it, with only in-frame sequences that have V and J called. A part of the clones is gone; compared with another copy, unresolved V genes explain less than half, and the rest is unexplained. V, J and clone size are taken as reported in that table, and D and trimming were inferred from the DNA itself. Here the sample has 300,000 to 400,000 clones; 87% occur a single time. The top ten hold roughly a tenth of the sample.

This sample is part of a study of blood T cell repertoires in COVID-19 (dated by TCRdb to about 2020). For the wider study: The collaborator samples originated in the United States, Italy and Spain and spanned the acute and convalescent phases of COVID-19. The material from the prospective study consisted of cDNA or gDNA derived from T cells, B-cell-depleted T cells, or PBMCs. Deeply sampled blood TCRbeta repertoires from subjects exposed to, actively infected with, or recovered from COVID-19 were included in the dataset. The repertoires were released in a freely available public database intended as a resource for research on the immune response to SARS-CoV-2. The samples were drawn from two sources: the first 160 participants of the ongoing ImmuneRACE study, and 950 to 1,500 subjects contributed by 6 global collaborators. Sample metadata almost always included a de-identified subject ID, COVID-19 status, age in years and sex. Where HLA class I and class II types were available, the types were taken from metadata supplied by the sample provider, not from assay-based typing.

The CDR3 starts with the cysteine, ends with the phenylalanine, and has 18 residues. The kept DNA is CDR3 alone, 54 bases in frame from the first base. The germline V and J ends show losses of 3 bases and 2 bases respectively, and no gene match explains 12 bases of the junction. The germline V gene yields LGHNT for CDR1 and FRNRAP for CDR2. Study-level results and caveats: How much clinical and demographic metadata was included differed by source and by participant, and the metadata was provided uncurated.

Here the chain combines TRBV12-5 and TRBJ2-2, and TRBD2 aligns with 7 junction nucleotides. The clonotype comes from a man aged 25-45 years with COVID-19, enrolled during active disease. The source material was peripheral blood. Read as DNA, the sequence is TGTGCTAGTGGTTTCACATCCTTGGCTAGCGGAAACACCGGGGAGCTGTTTTTT. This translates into CASGFTSLASGNTGELFF.